This TCR beta chain was retrieved from a study of T cell changes during pregnancy in multiple sclerosis. Generated by immunoSEQ multiplex PCR, the TCRdb table keeps only in-frame clones and is missing some. The sample includes about 100,000 clones, roughly 92% of them seen just once. Trimming took off 0 bases at V and 1 base at J, with 15 bases between the two ends. The CDR3 loop spans 17 amino acids. The germline V gene has CDR1 SGHVS and CDR2 FQNEAQ. The material sequenced was peripheral blood, taken in the first trimester of pregnancy. The receptor was isolated from a female donor with multiple sclerosis, enrolled in a pregnancy study. The V gene is TRBV7-8, the J gene TRBJ1-1, with D perhaps TRBD1 (6 bases). CDR3 DNA: TGTGCCAGCAGCTTAGCGCAAGATTGGACAGCGAACACTGAAGCTTTCTTT. Protein sequence: CASSLAQDWTANTEAFF.